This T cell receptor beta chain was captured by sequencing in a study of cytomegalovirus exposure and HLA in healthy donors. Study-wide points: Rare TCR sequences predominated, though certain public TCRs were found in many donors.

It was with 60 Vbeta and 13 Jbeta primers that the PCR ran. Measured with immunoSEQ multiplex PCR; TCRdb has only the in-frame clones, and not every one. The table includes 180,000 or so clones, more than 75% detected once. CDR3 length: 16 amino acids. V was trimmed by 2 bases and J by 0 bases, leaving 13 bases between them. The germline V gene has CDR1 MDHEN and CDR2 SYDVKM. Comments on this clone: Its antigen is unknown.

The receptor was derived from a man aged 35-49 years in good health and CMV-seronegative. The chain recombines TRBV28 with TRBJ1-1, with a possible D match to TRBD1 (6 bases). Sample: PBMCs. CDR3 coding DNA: TGTGCCAGCAGTTTAGGACAGTCAGATATGAACACTGAAGCTTTCTTT. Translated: CASSLGQSDMNTEAFF.